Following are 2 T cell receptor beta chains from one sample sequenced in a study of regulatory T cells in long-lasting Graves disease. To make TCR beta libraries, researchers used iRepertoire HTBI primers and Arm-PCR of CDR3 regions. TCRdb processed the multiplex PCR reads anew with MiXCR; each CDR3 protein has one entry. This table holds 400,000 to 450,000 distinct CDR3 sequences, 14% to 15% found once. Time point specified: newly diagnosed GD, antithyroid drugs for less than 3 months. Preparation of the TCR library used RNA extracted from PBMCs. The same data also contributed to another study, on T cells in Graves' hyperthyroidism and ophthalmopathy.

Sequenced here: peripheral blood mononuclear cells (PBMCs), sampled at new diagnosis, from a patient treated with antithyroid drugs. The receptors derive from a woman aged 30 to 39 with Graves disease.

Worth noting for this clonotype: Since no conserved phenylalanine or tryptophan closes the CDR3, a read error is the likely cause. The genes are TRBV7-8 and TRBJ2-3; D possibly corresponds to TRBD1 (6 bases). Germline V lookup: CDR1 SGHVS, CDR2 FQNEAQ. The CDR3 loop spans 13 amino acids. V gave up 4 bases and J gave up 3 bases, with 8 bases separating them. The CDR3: CASSSGTTDTQYL. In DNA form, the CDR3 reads TGTGCCAGCAGCTCCGGGACAACAGATACGCAGTATCTT.

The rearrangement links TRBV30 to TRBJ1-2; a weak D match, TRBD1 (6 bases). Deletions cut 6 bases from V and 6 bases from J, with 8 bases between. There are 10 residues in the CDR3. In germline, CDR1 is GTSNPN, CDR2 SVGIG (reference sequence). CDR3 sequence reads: CACRGDGYTF. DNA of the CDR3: TGTGCCTGTAGGGGGGATGGCTACACCTTC. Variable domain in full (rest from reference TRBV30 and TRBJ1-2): SQTIHQWPATLVQPVGSPLSLECTVEGTSNPNLYWYRQAAGRGLQLLFYSVGIGQISSEVPQNLSASRPQDRQFILSSKKLLLSDSGFYLCACRGDGYTFGSGTRLTVV.